What follows describes a single TCR beta chain. The antigen remains undetermined. Using immunoSEQ multiplex PCR, the repertoire was profiled, and TCRdb retains in-frame clones only, with some absent. The table includes under 200,000 clones, 93% detected once. The data originate from a study of T cell responses to AZD1222 COVID-19 vaccine. Study as a whole: Second-dose recipients at about 4 or about 12 weeks were treated as one pooled group.

General study points: The study sampled repertoires only after the peak T cell response.

This CDR3 contains 16 residues. With V trimmed by 5 bases and J by 4 bases, 13 bases remained unmatched. Germline V CDR1 and CDR2: LGHDT, YNNKEL (reference sequence). The TCR comes from an adult in good health. Sample: peripheral blood, taken on day 0 of AZD1222 vaccination. V gene TRBV3-1 (or the pseudogene TRBV3-2) combines with J gene TRBJ1-2; 7 bases line up with TRBD1. The CDR3: CASSGETGISAYGYTF. The CDR3 nucleotides are TGTGCCAGCAGCGGAGAGACAGGGATCTCAGCCTATGGCTACACCTTC.